The 28 T cell receptor beta chains below all came from one sample that was sequenced in a study of graft-versus-host responses after intestinal transplantation. No antigen is known for these receptors. Here immunoSEQ multiplex PCR was the method, and the copy in TCRdb shows in-frame clones only, minus some. The data show more than 65,000 clones, about 87% seen once. Sequenced here: unstimulated CD4+ T cells sorted from spleen or lymph node cells, sampled before transplant. Receptors originate from a human donor who was the organ donor for an intestinal transplant.

The gene calls are TRBV9 and TRBJ1-4; TRBD1 is a possible D gene (6 bases). The germline V and J ends were trimmed by 4 bases and 6 bases, with 16 bases remaining between them. This CDR3 has 15 residues. Germline lookup yields CDR1 SGDLS and CDR2 YYNGEE. The CDR3 loop reads CASSRTGHPDEKLFF. The DNA of the CDR3 is TGTGCCAGCAGCAGAACAGGGCATCCGGATGAAAAACTGTTTTTT.

This clone was counted a few times. V gene TRBV19 combines with J gene TRBJ2-3, with D possibly TRBD2 on 6 matching bases. Trimming took off 5 bases at V and 2 bases at J, with 17 bases between the two ends. CDR3 length: 16 residues. Germline CDR1 reads LNHDA; CDR2 reads SQIVND (reference sequence). CDR3 region: CASSRPSGRPTDTQYF. For the CDR3, the DNA is TGTGCCAGTAGTCGCCCGAGCGGGCGCCCCACAGATACGCAGTATTTT.

This clone has a single count. The chain recombines TRBV10-3 with TRBJ1-5, with D uncertain. This CDR3 is 14 amino acids long. Trimming cost V 1 base and J 9 bases, with 13 bases left between them. Germline V gene lookup returns CDR1 ENHRY and CDR2 SYGVKD. Written as DNA, the CDR3 is TGTGCCATCAGTGAGTTGGATTCCCTAGGGCCCCAGCATTTT. Amino acids: CAISELDSLGPQHF.

This clone was recorded only once. The chain is built from TRBV11-3 and TRBJ2-5; maybe TRBD2 (5 bases). CDR1 and CDR2 (germline): SGHNT, YENEEA. This CDR3 contains 13 residues. V dropped 5 bases and J dropped 4 bases, with 11 bases sitting between them. CDR3 sequence reads: CASSRGPGETQYF. CDR3 bases: TGTGCCAGCAGCCGGGGTCCGGGAGAGACCCAGTACTTC.

V usage is TRBV18 and J usage is TRBJ1-4, with 7 positions matching TRBD1. Trimming removed 3 bases from V and 7 bases from J; junction bases left unmatched: 8. Germline values: CDR1 KGHSH, CDR2 LQKENI. The CDR3 is 15 residues long. The CDR3 DNA sequence: TGTGCCAGCTCACCCCTAGGGGGCCTCGGTGAAAAACTGTTTTTT. Translated, it gives CASSPLGGLGEKLFF. Using reference TRBV18 and TRBJ1-4 for the parts outside the CDR3, the full variable domain is NAGVMQNPRHLVRRRGQEARLRCSPMKGHSHVYWYRQLPEEGLKFMVYLQKENIIDESGMPKERFSAEFPKEGPSILRIQQVVRGDSAAYFCASSPLGGLGEKLFFGSGTQLSVL.

The chain joins TRBV2 to TRBJ1-4; 8 nucleotides agree with TRBD1. Germline CDR1 reads SNHLY; CDR2 reads FYNNEI. V was pared by 6 bases and J by 4 bases, with 4 bases of the junction left unmatched. CDR3 length: 14 amino acids. CDR3 coding DNA: TGTGCCAGCAGCCAGGGGGCGATTAATGAAAAACTGTTTTTT. It yields the protein CASSQGAINEKLFF.

The chain couples TRBV18 to TRBJ2-3, with 10 positions matching TRBD1. Germline loops: CDR1 KGHSH, CDR2 LQKENI. V was clipped by 3 bases and J by 3 bases; unmatched bases: 3. The CDR3 is 15 amino acids. The CDR3 reads CASSPGQGRTDTQYF. Here the CDR3 DNA reads TGTGCCAGCTCACCGGGACAGGGGAGAACAGATACGCAGTATTTT.

The chain is built from TRBV2 and TRBJ1-5; 11 bases line up with TRBD1. CDR1 and CDR2 from the germline V gene are SNHLY and FYNNEI. This CDR3 has 20 amino acids. Germline trimming cut 6 bases from V and 0 bases from J; bases unmatched to any gene: 16. In DNA form, the CDR3 reads TGTGCCAGCAGCTTAAGGACAGGGGGCTTCTCTAGATATAGCAATCAGCCCCAGCATTTT. Its protein is CASSLRTGGFSRYSNQPQHF.

The rearrangement joins TRBV4-2 to TRBJ1-3, with D perhaps TRBD1 (5 bases). The CDR3 sequence is 16 residues long. Between the trimmed V and J ends, which lost 1 base and 0 bases, there was a span of 10 bases. The germline gives CDR1 LGHNA, CDR2 YNFKEQ. The CDR3 loop reads CASSQADRFSGNTIYF. The DNA for the CDR3 is TGTGCCAGCAGCCAAGCCGACAGATTCTCTGGAAACACCATATATTTT.

The genes are TRBV5-1 and TRBJ2-1, with 11 positions matching TRBD1. J lost 7 bases, V lost 2 bases, and 8 bases had no gene match. The CDR3 runs 16 residues. Per the germline V gene, CDR1 is SGHRS and CDR2 is YFSETQ. In DNA, the CDR3 is TGCGCCAGCAGCTTTCAGGGGGACAGGGGGAGAAATGAGCAGTTCTTC. It yields the protein CASSFQGDRGRNEQFF.

V is TRBV28 and J is TRBJ2-7; 12 nucleotides agree with TRBD2. The CDR3 sequence is 15 residues long. Germline V CDR1 and CDR2: MDHEN, SYDVKM. The trim removed 2 bases at V and 2 bases at J, leaving 1 base unmatched. The CDR3 bases are TGTGCCAGCAGTTTAAGGACTAGCGGGGCCTACGAGCAGTACGTC. Translating it yields CASSLRTSGAYEQYV.

This clone has only a few counts. The V and J genes are TRBV7-2 and TRBJ1-2; 8 bases are shared with TRBD1. The length of the CDR3 is 13 residues. Trimming took 3 bases from V and 7 from J; bases not matched to a gene: 4. Germline CDR1 reads SGHTA; CDR2 reads FQGNSA. CDR3 DNA sequence: TGTGCCAGCAGCTTGACAGGGGACAGTGGCTACACCTTC. It encodes CASSLTGDSGYTF.

The chain links TRBV28 to TRBJ1-1, with D maybe TRBD1 (5 bases). The CDR3 extends over 15 amino acids. V gave up 2 bases and J gave up 0 bases, with 10 bases separating them. Germline V lookup: CDR1 MDHEN, CDR2 SYDVKM. CDR3 DNA sequence: TGTGCCAGCAGTTTACGGGGGGTATTGAACACTGAAGCTTTCTTT. Amino acids: CASSLRGVLNTEAFF.

The chain joins TRBV13 to TRBJ1-1, with D possibly matching TRBD1 (6 bases). Trimming took 0 bases from V and 5 from J, leaving 16 bases between them. The CDR3 covers 16 residues. Germline V CDR1 and CDR2: PRHDT, FYEKMQ (reference sequence). The CDR3 nucleotides are TGTGCCAGCAGCTTAGGCCTAAAACAGGGTGGGACTGAAGCTTTCTTT. As protein: CASSLGLKQGGTEAFF. The full variable domain, rest sourced from reference TRBV13 and TRBJ1-1, is AAGVIQSPRHLIKEKRETATLKCYPIPRHDTVYWYQQGPGQDPQFLISFYEKMQSDKGSIPDRFSAQQFSDYHSELNMSSLELGDSALYFCASSLGLKQGGTEAFFGQGTRLTVV.

This clone was recorded only once. The rearrangement joins TRBV9 to TRBJ1-5, with D possibly matching TRBD1 (6 bases). Trimming removed 0 bases from V and 2 bases from J, with 6 bases in between. This CDR3 contains 14 residues. Germline CDR1 is SGDLS and CDR2 is YYNGEE. The CDR3 loop reads CASSVEGGNQPQHF. The CDR3 coding sequence is TGTGCCAGCAGCGTAGAGGGGGGCAATCAGCCCCAGCATTTT.

This chain connects TRBV23-1 to TRBJ1-5; 9 bases are a match to TRBD1. TRBV23-1 is flagged as an ORF with uncertain function. Trimming cost V 9 bases and J 6 bases; bases outside gene matches: 12. The CDR3 consists of 15 residues. Here the CDR3 DNA reads TGCGCCAGTAAAGAGACAGGGGGGATCAGTCAGCCCCAGCATTTT. It encodes CASKETGGISQPQHF.

The V call is TRBV21-1, the J call TRBJ2-7; whether TRBD1, the table's D call, matches the DNA was not checked. TRBV21-1 is termed a pseudogene. The CDR3 has 14 amino acids. CDR3 DNA: TGTGCCAGCAGCGCATACAGGGGTATTTACGAGCAGTACGTC. Protein: CASSAYRGIYEQYV.

The chain has TRBV5-4 and TRBJ1-2; perhaps TRBD1 as D (6 bases). Deletions cut 0 bases from V and 1 base from J, with 7 bases between. The CDR3 has 14 residues. Per the germline V gene, CDR1 is SGHNT and CDR2 is YYREEE (reference sequence). CDR3 coding DNA: TGTGCCAGCAGCTTGGCGGGACATAACTATGGCTACACCTTC. The encoded protein is CASSLAGHNYGYTF.

The J gene is TRBJ1-5, the V gene TRBV5-1; D is uncertain. The CDR3 is 15 residues long. The germline V gene has CDR1 SGHRS and CDR2 YFSETQ. V was pared by 4 bases and J by 1 base, with 12 bases between. The CDR3 sequence is CASSPIAGSNQPQHF. The CDR3 DNA sequence: TGCGCCAGCAGCCCTATAGCGGGGAGCAATCAGCCCCAGCATTTT.

The V and J genes are TRBV2 and TRBJ1-5, with 8 nucleotides matching TRBD1. This CDR3 is built from 14 residues. Losses at the gene ends were 3 bases for V and 7 bases for J; bases not matched to a gene: 5. Germline CDR1 and CDR2: SNHLY and FYNNEI. The CDR3, as DNA: TGTGCCAGCAGTGATAGAACAGGGGGACAGCCCCAGCATTTT. Residues: CASSDRTGGQPQHF.

The chain couples TRBV28 to TRBJ1-1; the match to TRBD1 covers 8 bases. Germline CDR1 MDHEN, CDR2 SYDVKM. The V and J ends lost 7 bases and 1 base, in that order; junction bases with no gene match: 2. The CDR3 runs to 13 residues. This chain's CDR3 is CASIGQGNTEAFF. The CDR3 DNA follows: TGTGCCAGCATTGGACAGGGGAACACTGAAGCTTTCTTT.

The gene calls are TRBV28 and TRBJ1-4; 7 nucleotides agree with TRBD1. The germline V gene has CDR1 MDHEN and CDR2 SYDVKM. The CDR3 contains 17 residues. Germline trimming cut 8 bases from V and 6 bases from J; bases unmatched to any gene: 18. The DNA of the CDR3 is TGTGCCAGCGGACCCGCTTCCTTAAGGGGGCTTGATGAAAAACTGTTTTTT. It encodes CASGPASLRGLDEKLFF.

This sequence joins TRBV28 and TRBJ1-2; D gene uncertain. Trimming shortened V by 6 bases and J by 0 bases, and 11 bases separated the two germline ends. Per germline, CDR1 MDHEN and CDR2 SYDVKM. The CDR3 sequence is 14 residues long. Here the CDR3 reads CASRKVTANYGYTF. The CDR3 region has the DNA TGTGCCAGCAGAAAAGTGACTGCTAACTATGGCTACACCTTC.

The count of this clone is one. The chain couples TRBV6-5 to TRBJ2-3; tentative D call: TRBD2 (6 bases). The germline V gene encodes CDR1 MNHEY and CDR2 SVGAGI. The CDR3 totals 13 residues. V lost 6 bases and J 4 bases, leaving 11 bases between the germline ends. The CDR3 reads CASSRTISDTQYF. As DNA, the CDR3 is TGTGCCAGCAGCCGGACTATTTCAGATACGCAGTATTTT.

As to this clone: One end of the junction is discordant with germline, which a read error may explain. The chain is built from TRBV7-3 and TRBJ2-5; 8 positions agree with TRBD2. CDR1 SGHTA and CDR2 FQGTGA come from the germline V gene. The CDR3 has 9 residues. Here the CDR3 DNA reads TGCGGGGGGGCGGGGTCCCAGTACTTC. It encodes CGGAGSQYF.

The chain employs TRBV6-6 and TRBJ2-7, with D possibly TRBD1 on 6 matching bases. The germline CDR1 and CDR2 sequences are MNHNY and SVGAGI (reference sequence). The length of the CDR3 is 11 residues. Between the trimmed V and J ends, which lost 6 bases and 5 bases, there was a span of 8 bases. CDR3 amino acids: CASRQGNEQYV. CDR3 coding DNA: TGTGCCAGCAGACAGGGTAACGAGCAGTACGTC.

J is TRBJ1-2 and V is TRBV29-1; 10 bases are shared with TRBD1. From germline, CDR1 is SQVTM and CDR2 ANQGSEA. J lost 8 bases, V lost 6 bases, and 9 bases had no gene match. The CDR3 consists of 13 residues. CDR3 sequence (DNA): TGCAGCGTCCGGGACAGGGGCGGGATGGGCTACACCTTC. This sequence encodes CSVRDRGGMGYTF.

J is TRBJ2-2 and V is TRBV7-3; 7 nucleotides align to TRBD1. Unmatched junction bases numbered 9, after V lost 1 base and J lost 4 bases. The germline V gene has CDR1 SGHTA and CDR2 FQGTGA. The CDR3 consists of 17 residues. CDR3 bases: TGTGCCAGCAGCTTAAAGGGGGCAGGGATGTTCACCGGGGAGCTGTTTTTT. It encodes CASSLKGAGMFTGELFF.